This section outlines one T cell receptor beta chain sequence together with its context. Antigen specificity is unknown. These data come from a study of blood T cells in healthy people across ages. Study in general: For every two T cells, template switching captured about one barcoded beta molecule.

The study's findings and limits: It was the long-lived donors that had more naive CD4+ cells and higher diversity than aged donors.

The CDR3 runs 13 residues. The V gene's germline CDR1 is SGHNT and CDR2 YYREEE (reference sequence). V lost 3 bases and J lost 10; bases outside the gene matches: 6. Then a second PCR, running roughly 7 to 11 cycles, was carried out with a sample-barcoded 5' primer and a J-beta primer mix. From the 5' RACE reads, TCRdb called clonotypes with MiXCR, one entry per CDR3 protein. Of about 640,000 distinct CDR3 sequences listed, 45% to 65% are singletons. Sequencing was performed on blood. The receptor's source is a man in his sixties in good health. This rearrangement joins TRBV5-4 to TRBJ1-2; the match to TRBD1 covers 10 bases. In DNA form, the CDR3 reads TGTGCCAGCAGCTGGGACAGGGGTGATGTCTACACCTTC. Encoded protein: CASSWDRGDVYTF.